The sample holds a few counts of the clone carrying this TCR beta chain. The sample is drawn from a study of shared clonotypes between healthy human individuals. The table came from immunoSEQ multiplex PCR; TCRdb's copy has only in-frame clones and leaves some out. The table has 2 million to 2.5 million clones, 95% seen once; the top ten hold about 0.13%. CDR1 and CDR2 (germline): DFQATT, SNEGSKA (reference sequence). Trimming pared 5 bases from V and 9 bases from J, leaving 11 bases between. The CDR3 length is 11 residues. This TCR was sampled from a man between 18 and 29 years old in good health. The material sequenced was naive CD4+ T cells sorted from blood. Stated subset: CD45RA+ positively selected. This chain links TRBV20-1 with TRBJ1-5; no reliable D call. The CDR3 spells CSASFYGPQHF. CDR3 DNA sequence: TGCAGTGCTTCCTTCTACGGGCCCCAGCATTTT.